These T cell receptor beta chains were read from a single sample in a study of blood T cells in healthy people across ages. Using its own MiXCR run on the 5' RACE reads, TCRdb lists one record per CDR3 protein. The sample shows roughly 680,000 distinct CDR3 sequences, roughly half of them seen only once. The sample taken for sequencing was blood. The receptors were gathered from an elderly woman in good health. Both conserved end residues are part of each CDR3. D genes are given only for firm matches. Where a row states a size, it is once, few, many or the class of an expanded clone; other rows omit it.

D | J | size | V | DNA | CDR3
- | TRBJ2-4 | many | TRBV7-2 | TGTGCCAGCAGCTTATTAGAGAACATTCAGTACTTC | CASSLLENIQYF
- | TRBJ1-6 | few | TRBV11-2 | TGTGCCAGCAGCTTCGACCACCTCTCCTATAATTCACCCCTCCACTTT | CASSFDHLSYNSPLHF
- | TRBJ1-2 | - | TRBV7-9 | TGTGCCAGCAGCTTAGGAGAGGGAAACTATGGCTACACCTTC | CASSLGEGNYGYTF
- | TRBJ1-1 | few | TRBV2 | TGTGCCAGCGGTGGGGAGGGGGGCACTGAAGCTTTCTTT | CASGGEGGTEAFF
- | TRBJ2-7 | - | TRBV27 | TGTGCCAGCAGTTTATATCGCGGGATAGTTTACAATGAGCAGTACTTC | CASSLYRGIVYNEQYF
- | TRBJ2-7 | - | TRBV19 | TGTGCCAGTAATACAGGATTCTACAATGAGCAGTACTTC | CASNTGFYNEQYF
- | TRBJ2-7 | many | TRBV5-1 | TGCGCCAGCAGCTTGGCTCCCCCGGGGAACGAGCAGTACTTC | CASSLAPPGNEQYF
- | TRBJ2-5 | - | TRBV5-1 | TGCGCCAGCAGCCCCAGCCGCCATTCAGAGGAGGCCCAGTACTTC | CASSPSRHSEEAQYF
- | TRBJ2-1 | - | TRBV3-1 | TGTGCCAGCAGCCAAGAGTTTGGTGAGCAGTTCTTC | CASSQEFGEQFF
- | TRBJ1-2 | many | TRBV2 | TGTGCCAGCAGTCCTCGGACACTCGACTATGGCTACACCTTC | CASSPRTLDYGYTF
- | TRBJ2-5 | - | TRBV7-2 | TGTGCCAGCAGCTTAACAGGTTCCGCCGAGGAGACCCAGTACTTC | CASSLTGSAEETQYF
- | TRBJ1-2 | - | TRBV4-1 | TGCGCCAGCAGCCAAGTGCCAGGGTGGAACACCTTC | CASSQVPGWNTF
- | TRBJ2-2 | - | TRBV4-2 | TGTGCCAGCAGGACAGACAACACCGGGGAGCTGTTTTTT | CASRTDNTGELFF
- | TRBJ2-3 | many | TRBV3-1 | TGTGCCAGCAGCCAAGAACCCCGTGACACAGATACGCAGTATTTT | CASSQEPRDTDTQYF
- | TRBJ1-4 | - | TRBV20-1 | TGCAGTGCTACCCCGGGGGGGGTTTATGAAAAACTGTTTTTT | CSATPGGVYEKLFF
- | TRBJ2-7 | few | TRBV10-3 | TGTGCCATCAGTGGGGGCGGGCTCCAAGGTTACGAGCAGTACTTC | CAISGGGLQGYEQYF
TRBD2 | TRBJ2-1 | few | TRBV5-1 | TGCGCCAGCAGCCAGACTAGCGGGGGGCCCAATGAGCAGTTCTTC | CASSQTSGGPNEQFF
TRBD2 | TRBJ2-1 | - | TRBV20-1 | TGCAGTGCTAGCCCGACTAGCGGGGGCGTCGATGAGCAGTTCTTC | CSASPTSGGVDEQFF
- | TRBJ2-7 | many | TRBV9 | TGTGCCAGCAGCGTAGGTGGCTCGGCTTCCTACGAGCAGTACTTC | CASSVGGSASYEQYF
TRBD1 | TRBJ2-5 | many | TRBV20-1 | TGCAGTGCTAGGCCCCCAGGGGGCTCGGAGACCCAGTACTTC | CSARPPGGSETQYF
- | TRBJ2-3 | once | TRBV7-2 | TGTGCCAGCAGCTTAGGGACCCCGCAGTATTTT | CASSLGTPQYF
- | TRBJ2-1 | many | TRBV20-1 | TGCAGTGCTAGAGGGCGGGATCCCTACAATGAGCAGTTCTTC | CSARGRDPYNEQFF
- | TRBJ1-1 | few | TRBV29-1 | TGCAGCGTTGCCCGGGGGGTGGGCACTGAAGCTTTCTTT | CSVARGVGTEAFF
TRBD2 | TRBJ2-1 | - | TRBV10-3 | TGTGCCATCAGGACCTCTAGCGGGGGAGGTGAGCAGTTCTTC | CAIRTSSGGGEQFF
- | TRBJ2-2 | few | TRBV6-5 | TGTGCCAGCAGCCGCGGGCAGGGGCGAACCGGGGAGCTGTTTTTT | CASSRGQGRTGELFF
- | TRBJ2-7 | many | TRBV28 | TGTGCCAGCGAAGGGGCAGGAACAAGCTCCTACGAGCAGTACTTC | CASEGAGTSSYEQYF
- | TRBJ2-1 | few | TRBV30 | TGTGCCTGGACAGAATACAATGAGCAGTTCTTC | CAWTEYNEQFF
TRBD2 | TRBJ2-1 | few | TRBV29-1 | TGCAGCGTTGATCGGACTAGCGGGGGAGGTGTGCAGTTCTTC | CSVDRTSGGGVQFF
- | TRBJ2-7 | many | TRBV5-1 | TGCGCCAGCAGCTTGGCCGGGACGATCTACGAGCAGTACTTC | CASSLAGTIYEQYF
TRBD1 | TRBJ1-5 | few | TRBV7-9 | TGTGCCAGCAGCCGGGGGGACAGGAGTAGCAATCAGCCCCAGCATTTT | CASSRGDRSSNQPQHF
TRBD2 | TRBJ2-3 | once | TRBV7-9 | TGTGCCAGCAGCTTTGAACTAGCGTCTAGCACAGATACGCAGTATTTT | CASSFELASSTDTQYF
- | TRBJ2-1 | - | TRBV12-3/TRBV12-4 | TGTGCCAGCAGTCCTACCGGAAGCGGGCTTCGTAGCTCCTACAATGAGCAGTTCTTC | CASSPTGSGLRSSYNEQFF
- | TRBJ2-5 | - | TRBV7-9 | TGTGCCAGCAGCATCGGGACCTTGCAAGAGACCCAGTACTTC | CASSIGTLQETQYF
- | TRBJ1-5 | few | TRBV20-1 | TGCAGTGCTAGAATACCTACGGCCAGGGAGGGTCAGCCCCAGCATTTT | CSARIPTAREGQPQHF
- | TRBJ2-3 | - | TRBV20-1 | TGCAGTGCTAGAGATGACGAAGCGCAGTATTTT | CSARDDEAQYF
- | TRBJ1-6 | once | TRBV25-1 | TGTGCCAGCAGTGAAGGCGGTTACTCCTATAATTCACCCCTCCACTTT | CASSEGGYSYNSPLHF
TRBD2 | TRBJ2-7 | once | TRBV27 | TGTGCCAGCAGTGGCCTGGGCGGGGGGGACTACGAGCAGTACTTC | CASSGLGGGDYEQYF
- | TRBJ2-1 | - | TRBV9 | TGTGCCAGCAGCGTAGCCGCCCTCCCCTACAATGAGCAGTTCTTC | CASSVAALPYNEQFF
- | TRBJ2-2 | - | TRBV6-2/TRBV6-3 | TGTGCCAGCAGCCGTCGTGAGGGAGTCACCGGGGAGCTGTTTTTT | CASSRREGVTGELFF
- | TRBJ2-7 | - | TRBV2 | TGTGCCAGCAGTCGAAACCCTCGGGGGACGGGGTCCTACGAGCAGTACTTC | CASSRNPRGTGSYEQYF
TRBD1 | TRBJ2-3 | many | TRBV7-9 | TGTGCCAGCAGCCAAGGGGGCGTAGGAGATACGCAGTATTTT | CASSQGGVGDTQYF
- | TRBJ1-1 | many | TRBV3-1 | TGTGCCAGCAGCCCCAACGAATCAGGATCTGAAGCTTTCTTT | CASSPNESGSEAFF
- | TRBJ1-1 | many | TRBV6-5 | TGTGCCAGCAGTGGGATCAAGAACACTGAAGCTTTCTTT | CASSGIKNTEAFF
- | TRBJ2-7 | few | TRBV4-3 | TGCGCCAGCAGCCAAGATCTCGCAGGGGGAGGCTACGAGCAGTACTTC | CASSQDLAGGGYEQYF
- | TRBJ1-1 | - | TRBV12-3/TRBV12-4 | TGTGCCAGCAGTTCGCCCCACGGCACCGACATGAACGCTGAAGCTTTCTTT | CASSSPHGTDMNAEAFF
- | TRBJ2-3 | few | TRBV5-1 | TGCGCCAGCACCATACCTCAGGCAGATACGCAGTATTTT | CASTIPQADTQYF
- | TRBJ2-1 | - | TRBV3-1 | TGTGCCAGCAGCCAAGGTGTAGGGTTCGGTGAGCAGTTCTTC | CASSQGVGFGEQFF
- | TRBJ2-1 | - | TRBV29-1 | TGCAGCGTTGAAAAAGGGACTCGCGGGGATGAGCAGTTCTTC | CSVEKGTRGDEQFF
TRBD2 | TRBJ2-3 | - | TRBV12-3/TRBV12-4 | TGTGCCAGCAGCCGACTAGCGGGGGGGATAGATACGCAGTATTTT | CASSRLAGGIDTQYF
- | TRBJ1-2 | - | TRBV5-1 | TGCGCCAGCAGTTCACTTATCGGGGGAGGCTACACCTTC | CASSSLIGGGYTF